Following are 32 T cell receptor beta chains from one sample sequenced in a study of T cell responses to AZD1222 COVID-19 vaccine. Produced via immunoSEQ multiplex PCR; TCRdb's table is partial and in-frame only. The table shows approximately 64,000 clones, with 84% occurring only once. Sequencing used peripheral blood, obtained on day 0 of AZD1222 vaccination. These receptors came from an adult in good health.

In nucleotides, the CDR3 is TGTGCCAGCAGTTTAGGTGGAAGGGGTGAAAAACTGTTTTTT. It codes for CASSLGGRGEKLFF. The chain links TRBV28 to TRBJ1-4, with D possibly TRBD1 on 5 matching bases. V lost 2 bases and J 7 bases, leaving 11 bases between the germline ends. The V gene's germline CDR1 is MDHEN and CDR2 SYDVKM. This CDR3 comprises 14 residues.

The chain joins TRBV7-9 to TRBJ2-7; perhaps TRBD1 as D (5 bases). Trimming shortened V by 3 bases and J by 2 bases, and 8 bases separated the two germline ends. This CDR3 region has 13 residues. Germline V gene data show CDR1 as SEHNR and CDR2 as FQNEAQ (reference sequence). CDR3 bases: TGTGCCAGCAGCTTCAGGGCGGCCTACGAGCAGTACTTC. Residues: CASSFRAAYEQYF. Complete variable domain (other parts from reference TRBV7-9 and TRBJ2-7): DTGVSQNPRHKITKRGQNVTFRCDPISEHNRLYWYRQTLGQGPEFLTYFQNEAQLEKSRLLSDRFSAERPKGSFSTLEIQRTEQGDSAMYLCASSFRAAYEQYFGPGTRLTVT.

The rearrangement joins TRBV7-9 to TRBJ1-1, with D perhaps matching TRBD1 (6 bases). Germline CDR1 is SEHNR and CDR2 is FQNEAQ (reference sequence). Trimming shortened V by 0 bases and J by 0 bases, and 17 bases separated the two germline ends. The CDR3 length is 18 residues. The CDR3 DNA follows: TGTGCCAGCAGCTTAGCGCTCGGACCGGGACACGTGAACACTGAAGCTTTCTTT. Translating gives CASSLALGPGHVNTEAFF.

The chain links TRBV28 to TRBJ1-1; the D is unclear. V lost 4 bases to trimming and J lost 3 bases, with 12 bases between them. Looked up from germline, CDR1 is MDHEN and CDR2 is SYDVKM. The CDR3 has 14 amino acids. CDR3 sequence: CASSSGDTYTEAFF. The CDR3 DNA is TGTGCCAGCAGTTCTGGCGACACGTACACTGAAGCTTTCTTT.

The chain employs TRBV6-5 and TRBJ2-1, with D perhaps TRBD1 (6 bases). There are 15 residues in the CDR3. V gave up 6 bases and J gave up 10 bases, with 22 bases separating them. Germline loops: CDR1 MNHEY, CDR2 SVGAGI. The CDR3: CASRPGLTGQLEQFF. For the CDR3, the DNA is TGTGCCAGCAGACCCGGCTTGACAGGCCAACTGGAGCAGTTCTTC.

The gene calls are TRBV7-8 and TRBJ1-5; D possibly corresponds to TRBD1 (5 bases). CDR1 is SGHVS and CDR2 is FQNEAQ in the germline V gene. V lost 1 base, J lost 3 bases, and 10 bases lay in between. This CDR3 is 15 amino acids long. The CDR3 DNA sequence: TGTGCCAGCAGCTTAGACGACAGCCACAATCAGCCCCAGCATTTT. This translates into CASSLDDSHNQPQHF.

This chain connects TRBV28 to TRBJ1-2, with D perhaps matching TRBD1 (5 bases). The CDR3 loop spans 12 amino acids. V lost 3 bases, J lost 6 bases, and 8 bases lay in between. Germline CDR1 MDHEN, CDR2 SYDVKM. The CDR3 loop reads CASSLLGHGYTF. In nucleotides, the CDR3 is TGTGCCAGCAGTTTGCTGGGGCATGGCTACACCTTC.

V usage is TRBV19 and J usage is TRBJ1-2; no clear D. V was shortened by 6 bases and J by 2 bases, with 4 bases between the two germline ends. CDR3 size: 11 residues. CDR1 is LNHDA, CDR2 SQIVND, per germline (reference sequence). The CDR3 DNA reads TGTGCCAGTAGGAGGAACTATGGCTACACCTTC. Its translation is CASRRNYGYTF.

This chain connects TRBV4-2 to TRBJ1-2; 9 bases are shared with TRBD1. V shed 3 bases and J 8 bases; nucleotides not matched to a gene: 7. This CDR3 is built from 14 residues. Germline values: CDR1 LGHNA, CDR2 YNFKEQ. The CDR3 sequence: CASSQGDREGGYTF. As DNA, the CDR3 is TGTGCCAGCAGCCAGGGGGACAGGGAGGGAGGCTACACCTTC.

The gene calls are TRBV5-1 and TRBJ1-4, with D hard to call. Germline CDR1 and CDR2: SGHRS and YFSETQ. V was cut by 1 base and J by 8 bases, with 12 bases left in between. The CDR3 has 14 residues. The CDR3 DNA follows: TGCGCCAGCAGCTTGAGAAATAGGAACGAAAAACTGTTTTTT. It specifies CASSLRNRNEKLFF. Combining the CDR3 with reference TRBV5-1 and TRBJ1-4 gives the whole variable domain KAGVTQTPRYLIKTRGQQVTLSCSPISGHRSVSWYQQTPGQGLQFLFEYFSETQRNKGNFPGRFSGRQFSNSRSEMNVSTLELGDSALYLCASSLRNRNEKLFFGSGTQLSVL.

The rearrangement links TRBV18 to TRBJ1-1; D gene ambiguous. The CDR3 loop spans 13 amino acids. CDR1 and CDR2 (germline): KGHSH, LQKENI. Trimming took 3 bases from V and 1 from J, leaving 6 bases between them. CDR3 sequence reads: CASSPGQNTEAFF. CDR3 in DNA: TGTGCCAGCTCACCCGGGCAGAACACTGAAGCTTTCTTT.

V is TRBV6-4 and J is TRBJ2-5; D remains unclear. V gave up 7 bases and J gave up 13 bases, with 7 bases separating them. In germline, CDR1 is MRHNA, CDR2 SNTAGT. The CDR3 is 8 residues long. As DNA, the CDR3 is TGTGCCAGCACTCCCGCGTACTTC. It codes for CASTPAYF.

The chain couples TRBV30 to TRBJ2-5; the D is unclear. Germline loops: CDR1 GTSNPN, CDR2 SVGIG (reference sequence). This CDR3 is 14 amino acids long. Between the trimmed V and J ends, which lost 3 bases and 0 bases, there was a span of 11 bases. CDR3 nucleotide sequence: TGTGCCTGGAGAGCCACAGCGTACCAAGAGACCCAGTACTTC. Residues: CAWRATAYQETQYF.

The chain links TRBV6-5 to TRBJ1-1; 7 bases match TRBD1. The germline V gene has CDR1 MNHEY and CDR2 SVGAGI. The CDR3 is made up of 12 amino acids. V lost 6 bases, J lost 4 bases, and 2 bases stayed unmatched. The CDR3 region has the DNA TGTGCCAGCAGGGCAGGGGGCACTGAAGCTTTCTTT. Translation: CASRAGGTEAFF.

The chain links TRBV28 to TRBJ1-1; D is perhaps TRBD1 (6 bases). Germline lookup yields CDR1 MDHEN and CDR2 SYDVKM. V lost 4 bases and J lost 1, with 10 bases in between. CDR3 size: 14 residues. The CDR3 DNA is TGTGCCAGCAGTTCGGGGGCCGGGAACACTGAAGCTTTCTTT. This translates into CASSSGAGNTEAFF.

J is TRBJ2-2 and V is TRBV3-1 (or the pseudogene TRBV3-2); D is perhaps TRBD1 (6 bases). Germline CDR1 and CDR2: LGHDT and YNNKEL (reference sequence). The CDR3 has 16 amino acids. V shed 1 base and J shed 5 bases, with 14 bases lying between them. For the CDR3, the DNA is TGTGCCAGCAGCCAAGTCCAGGGGTCGAGTACCGGGGAGCTGTTTTTT. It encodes CASSQVQGSSTGELFF.

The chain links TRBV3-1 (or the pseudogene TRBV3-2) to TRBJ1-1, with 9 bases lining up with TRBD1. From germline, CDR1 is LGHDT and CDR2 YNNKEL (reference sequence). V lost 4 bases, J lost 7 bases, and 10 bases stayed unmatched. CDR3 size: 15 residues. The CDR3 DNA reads TGTGCCAGCAGCCCTTACGACAGGGGGGCAATTGAAGCTTTCTTT. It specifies CASSPYDRGAIEAFF.

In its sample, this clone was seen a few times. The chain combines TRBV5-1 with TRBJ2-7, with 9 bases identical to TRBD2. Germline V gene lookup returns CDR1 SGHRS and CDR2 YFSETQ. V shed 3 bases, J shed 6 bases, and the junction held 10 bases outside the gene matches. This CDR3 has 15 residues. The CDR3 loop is CASSSASGLAREQYF. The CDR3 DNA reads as TGCGCCAGCAGCTCCGCCTCGGGACTAGCCCGCGAGCAGTACTTC.

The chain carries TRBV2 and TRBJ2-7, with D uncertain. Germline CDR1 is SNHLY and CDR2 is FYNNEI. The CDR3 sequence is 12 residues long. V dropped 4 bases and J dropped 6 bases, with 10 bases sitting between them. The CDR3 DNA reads TGTGCCAGCAGTGTGTTCGGTCCCGAGCAGTACTTC. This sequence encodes CASSVFGPEQYF.

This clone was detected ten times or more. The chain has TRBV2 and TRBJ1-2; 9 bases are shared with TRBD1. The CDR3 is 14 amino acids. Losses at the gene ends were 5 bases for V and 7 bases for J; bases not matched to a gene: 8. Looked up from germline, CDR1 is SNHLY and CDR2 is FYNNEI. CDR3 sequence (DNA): TGTGCCAGCAGTTCCAAGACAGGGGGAGGTGGCTACACCTTC. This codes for CASSSKTGGGGYTF.

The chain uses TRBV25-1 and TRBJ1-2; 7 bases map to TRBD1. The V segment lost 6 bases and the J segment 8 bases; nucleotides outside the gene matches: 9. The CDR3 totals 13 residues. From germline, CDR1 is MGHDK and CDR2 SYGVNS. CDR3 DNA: TGTGCCAGCAGCGAGACAGGGCTTCGGGGCTACACCTTC. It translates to CASSETGLRGYTF.

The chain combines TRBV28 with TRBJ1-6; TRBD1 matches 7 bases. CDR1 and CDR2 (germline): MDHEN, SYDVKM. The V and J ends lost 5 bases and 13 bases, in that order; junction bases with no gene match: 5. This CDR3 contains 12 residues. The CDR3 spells CASSPDRAPLHF. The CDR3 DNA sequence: TGTGCCAGCAGTCCAGACAGGGCCCCCCTCCACTTT. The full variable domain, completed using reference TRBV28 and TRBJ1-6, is DVKVTQSSRYLVKRTGEKVFLECVQDMDHENMFWYRQDPGLGLRLIYFSYDVKMKEKGDIPEGYSVSREKKERFSLILESASTNQTSMYLCASSPDRAPLHFGNGTRLTVT.

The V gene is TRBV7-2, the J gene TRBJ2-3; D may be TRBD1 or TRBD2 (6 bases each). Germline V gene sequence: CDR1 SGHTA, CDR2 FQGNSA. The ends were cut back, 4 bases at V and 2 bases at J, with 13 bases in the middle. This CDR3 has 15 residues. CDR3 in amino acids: CASSSQGGPTDTQYF. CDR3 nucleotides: TGTGCCAGCAGCTCTCAAGGGGGGCCCACAGATACGCAGTATTTT.

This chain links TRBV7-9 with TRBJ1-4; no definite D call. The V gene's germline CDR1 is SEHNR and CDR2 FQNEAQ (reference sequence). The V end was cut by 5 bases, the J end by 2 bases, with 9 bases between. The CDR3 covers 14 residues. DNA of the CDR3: TGTGCCAGCAGCCTCGGGCTGACTAATGAAAAACTGTTTTTT. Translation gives CASSLGLTNEKLFF.

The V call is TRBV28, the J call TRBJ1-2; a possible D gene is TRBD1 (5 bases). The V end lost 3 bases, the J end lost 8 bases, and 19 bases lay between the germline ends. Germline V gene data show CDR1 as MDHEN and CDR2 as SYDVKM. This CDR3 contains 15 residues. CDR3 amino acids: CASSLLTAIAGGYTF. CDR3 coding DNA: TGTGCCAGCAGTTTGTTGACAGCAATCGCCGGAGGCTACACCTTC.

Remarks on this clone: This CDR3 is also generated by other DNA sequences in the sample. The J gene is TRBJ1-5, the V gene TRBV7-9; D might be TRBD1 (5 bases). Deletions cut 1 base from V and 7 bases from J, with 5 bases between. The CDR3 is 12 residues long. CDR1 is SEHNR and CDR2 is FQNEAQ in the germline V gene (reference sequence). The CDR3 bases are TGTGCCAGCAGCTTAGGGGGGCAGCCCCAGCATTTT. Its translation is CASSLGGQPQHF. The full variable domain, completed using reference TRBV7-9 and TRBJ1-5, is DTGVSQNPRHKITKRGQNVTFRCDPISEHNRLYWYRQTLGQGPEFLTYFQNEAQLEKSRLLSDRFSAERPKGSFSTLEIQRTEQGDSAMYLCASSLGGQPQHFGDGTRLSIL.

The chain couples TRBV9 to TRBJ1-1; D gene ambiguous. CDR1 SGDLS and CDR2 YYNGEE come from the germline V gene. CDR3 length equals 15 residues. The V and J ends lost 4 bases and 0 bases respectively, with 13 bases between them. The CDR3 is CASSPQVGMNTEAFF. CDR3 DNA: TGTGCCAGCAGCCCTCAGGTGGGGATGAACACTGAAGCTTTCTTT.

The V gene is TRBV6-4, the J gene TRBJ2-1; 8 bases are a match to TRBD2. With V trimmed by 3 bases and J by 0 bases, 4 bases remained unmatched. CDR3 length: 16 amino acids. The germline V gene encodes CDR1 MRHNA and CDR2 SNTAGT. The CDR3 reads CASSETSGSSYNEQFF. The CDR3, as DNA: TGTGCCAGCAGTGAAACTAGCGGTAGCTCCTACAATGAGCAGTTCTTC.

In DNA, the CDR3 is TGTGCCAGCAGCCCCAGGACGGTGGGAGACACTGAAGCTTTCTTT. It codes for CASSPRTVGDTEAFF. The chain uses TRBV7-2 and TRBJ1-1; no clear D gene. The CDR3 extends over 15 amino acids. The germline gives CDR1 SGHTA, CDR2 FQGNSA. Trimming left V 5 bases short and J 3 bases short, with 16 bases between.

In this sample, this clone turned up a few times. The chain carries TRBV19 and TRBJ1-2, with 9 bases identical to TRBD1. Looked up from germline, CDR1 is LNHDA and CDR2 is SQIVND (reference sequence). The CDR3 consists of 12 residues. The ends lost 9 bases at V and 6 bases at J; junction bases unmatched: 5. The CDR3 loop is CASLTGGNGYTF. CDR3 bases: TGTGCCAGCCTCACAGGGGGCAATGGCTACACCTTC.

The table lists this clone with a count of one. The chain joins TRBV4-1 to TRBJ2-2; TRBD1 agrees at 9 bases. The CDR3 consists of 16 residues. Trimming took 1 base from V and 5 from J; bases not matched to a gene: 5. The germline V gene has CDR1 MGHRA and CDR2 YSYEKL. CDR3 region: CASSQARDRETGELFF. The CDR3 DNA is TGCGCCAGCAGCCAAGCCCGGGACAGGGAGACCGGGGAGCTGTTTTTT.

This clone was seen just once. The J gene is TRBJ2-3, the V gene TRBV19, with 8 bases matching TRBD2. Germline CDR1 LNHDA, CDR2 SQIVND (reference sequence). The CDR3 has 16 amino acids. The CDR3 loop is CATRVAGGVLTDTQYF. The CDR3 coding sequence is TGTGCTACGCGGGTGGCGGGGGGCGTATTAACAGATACGCAGTATTTT.